One T cell receptor beta chain is described in this entry. What this receptor recognizes is not known. The input lacks base qualities; no much larger clone sits a single base away. The data stem from a study of blood T cells in healthy people across ages (dated by TCRdb to 2014 to 2015). Regarding the research as a whole: In model experiments, roughly one uniquely barcoded TCR beta cDNA molecule per two T cells was captured by template switching. Donors were grouped into four age groups: young (average 16 years), middle-aged (39), aged (around 66) and long-lived (approximately 82). The study analyzed two additional independent replicas of 1 million unique cDNA reads from the same blood draw for two donors, one aged 18 to 30 and one aged 80 or older. To avoid experimental bias, donors of different ages were spread randomly across the sequencing lanes. To track age-related changes in TCR beta repertoire diversity, the study relied on deep sequencing normalized with unique cDNA molecular identifiers.

The donors were 40 or so Caucasian individuals from Russia, aged roughly 6 to 100 years, who were systemically healthy. Around 10 milliliters of peripheral blood were drawn from each donor into EDTA-treated Vacutainer tubes. Ficoll-Paque density-gradient centrifugation was used to isolate PBMCs, with at least 7 million obtained per sample. Trizol reagent was used to extract total RNA from the PBMCs, yielding at least 5 micrograms per sample. Naive CD45RAhigh/CD27high T cell percentages were measured by flow cytometry on a PBMC aliquot from every donor. The V and J ends are trimmed by 1 base and 7 bases, leaving 20 bases between them. Spanning cysteine to phenylalanine, the CDR3 consists of 16 amino acids. This entry keeps only the CDR3 DNA: 48 bases, framed from base 1. In the germline V gene (reference sequence), CDR1 corresponds to SEHNR and CDR2 to FQNEAQ. The protocol used for the library was 5' RACE. The instrument was an Illumina HiSeq 2500. A second PCR of roughly 6 to 11 cycles was run with a J-beta primer mix and a sample-barcoded 5' primer. Each TCR beta cDNA molecule received a unique molecular identifier from a template-switch 5' adaptor carrying 12 random nucleotides. Each sample yielded at least 2.5 million CDR3-containing paired-end reads. The Mint cDNA synthesis kit, primed by a TRBC-specific oligonucleotide, was used to synthesize first-strand cDNA from all RNA. Following uracil-DNA glycosylase treatment, all cDNA underwent a first 18-cycle PCR with the universal primers M1SS and BC2_uni_R. Per the source publication's procedure: Normalization of each sample was performed by random selection of 1 million high-quality reads, each carrying a distinct molecular identifier. Reads with shared molecular identifiers were discarded instead of being binned into consensus sequences. CDR3 identification, clonotype clustering and error correction used MiTCR with a Q25 quality threshold and the strictest error-elimination algorithm. Lower-bound total TCR beta diversity was estimated with a nonparametric unseen species model using Euler transformation. TCRdb reprocessing: public reads trimmed at Q25 with fastp, clones called with MiXCR, in-frame beta chains kept. Duplicate CDR3 protein sequences are folded into a single record with the most common DNA and genes. The V and J calls follow TCRdb's processing rather than the paper's. The sample yields approximately 1.5 million distinct CDR3 sequences; roughly 43% were counted once. The ten largest clones represent around 4% of the sample.

Here is what the overall study found, with its caveats: Because donor CMV infection status was unknown, age-related changes in expanded clonotypes were potentially confounded. Bulk unsorted PBMC profiling prevented conclusive comparison of naive and antigen-experienced compartments. As age increased, observed TCR beta diversity per million T cells dropped in a roughly linear way, and a significant reduction was already evident by age 40. Compared with the aged group, the long-lived group had more naive CD4+ T cells, fewer expanded clones and increased TCR diversity, suggesting age selection. Observed TCR beta diversity correlated strongly with the percentage of naive T cells measured by flow cytometry. Total diversity estimates from one million sequenced T cells were considered lower bounds and underestimates.

The chain links TRBV7-9 with TRBJ2-7; matching of 5 bases hints at TRBD2 as the D gene. Material: blood. The receptor was isolated from a woman under 30 in good health. CDR3 loop: CASSLVVSGPYNEQYF. The nucleotide sequence is TGTGCCAGCAGCTTAGTAGTCAGCGGTCCCTACAATGAGCAGTACTTC.